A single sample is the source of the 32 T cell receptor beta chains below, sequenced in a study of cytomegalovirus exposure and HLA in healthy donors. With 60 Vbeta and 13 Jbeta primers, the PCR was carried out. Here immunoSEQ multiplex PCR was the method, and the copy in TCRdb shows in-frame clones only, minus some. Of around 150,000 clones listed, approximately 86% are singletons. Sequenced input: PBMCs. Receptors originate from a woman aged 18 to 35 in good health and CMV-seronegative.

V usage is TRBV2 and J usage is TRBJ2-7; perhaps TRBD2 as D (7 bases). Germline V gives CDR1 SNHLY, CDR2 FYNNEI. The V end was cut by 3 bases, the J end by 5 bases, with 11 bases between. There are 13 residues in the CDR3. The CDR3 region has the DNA TGTGCCAGCAGTGACTCGGGGGGCCACGAGCAGTACTTC. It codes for CASSDSGGHEQYF.

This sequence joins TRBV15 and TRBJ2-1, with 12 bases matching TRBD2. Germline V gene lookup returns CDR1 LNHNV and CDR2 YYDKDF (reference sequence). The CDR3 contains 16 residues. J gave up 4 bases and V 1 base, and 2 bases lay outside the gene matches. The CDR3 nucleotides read TGTGCCACCAGCAGAGCACTAGCGGGGGGTTACAATGAGCAGTTCTTC. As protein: CATSRALAGGYNEQFF.

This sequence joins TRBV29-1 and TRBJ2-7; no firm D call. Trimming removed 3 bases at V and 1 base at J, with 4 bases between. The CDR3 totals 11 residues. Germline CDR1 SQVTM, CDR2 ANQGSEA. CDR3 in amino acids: CSVDPSYEQYF. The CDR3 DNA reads TGCAGCGTTGATCCGTCCTACGAGCAGTACTTC.

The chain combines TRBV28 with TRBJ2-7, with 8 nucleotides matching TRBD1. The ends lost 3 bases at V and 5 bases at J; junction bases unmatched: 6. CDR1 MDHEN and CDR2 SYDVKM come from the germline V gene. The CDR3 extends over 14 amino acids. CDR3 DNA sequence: TGTGCCAGCAGTTTTCTGGACAGGGAGGACGAGCAGTACTTC. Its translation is CASSFLDREDEQYF.

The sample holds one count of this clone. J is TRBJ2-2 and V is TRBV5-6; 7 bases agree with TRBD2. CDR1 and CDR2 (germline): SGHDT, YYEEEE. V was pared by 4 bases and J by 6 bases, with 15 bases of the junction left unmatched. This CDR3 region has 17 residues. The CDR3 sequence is CASSLPGLRGGAGELFF. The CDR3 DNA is TGTGCCAGCAGCCTTCCGGGACTACGGGGAGGGGCCGGGGAGCTGTTTTTT. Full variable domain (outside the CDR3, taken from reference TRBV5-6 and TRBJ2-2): DAGVTQSPTHLIKTRGQQVTLRCSPKSGHDTVSWYQQALGQGPQFIFQYYEEEERQRGNFPDRFSGHQFPNYSSELNVNALLLGDSALYLCASSLPGLRGGAGELFFGEGSRLTVL.

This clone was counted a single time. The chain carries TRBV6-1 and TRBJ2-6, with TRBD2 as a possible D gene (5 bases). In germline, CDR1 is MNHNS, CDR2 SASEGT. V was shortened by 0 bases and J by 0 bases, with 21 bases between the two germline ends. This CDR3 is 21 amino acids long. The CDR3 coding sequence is TGTGCCAGCAGTGAAGCCCTAAGAGGACTGCTGTCTATCTCTGGGGCCAACGTCCTGACTTTC. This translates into CASSEALRGLLSISGANVLTF.

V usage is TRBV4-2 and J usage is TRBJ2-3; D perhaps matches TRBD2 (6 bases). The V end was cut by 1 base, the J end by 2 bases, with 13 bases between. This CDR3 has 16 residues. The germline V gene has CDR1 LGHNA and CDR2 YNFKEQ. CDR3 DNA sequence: TGTGCCAGCAGCCAAGGACTAGACTCCCCCACAGATACGCAGTATTTT. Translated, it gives CASSQGLDSPTDTQYF.

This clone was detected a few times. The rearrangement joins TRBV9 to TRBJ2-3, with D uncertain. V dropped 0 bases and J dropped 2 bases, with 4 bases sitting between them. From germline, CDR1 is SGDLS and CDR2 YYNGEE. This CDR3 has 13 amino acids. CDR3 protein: CASSVGDTDTQYF. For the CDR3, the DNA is TGTGCCAGCAGCGTAGGAGACACAGATACGCAGTATTTT. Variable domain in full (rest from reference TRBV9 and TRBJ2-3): DSGVTQTPKHLITATGQRVTLRCSPRSGDLSVYWYQQSLDQGLQFLIQYYNGEERAKGNILERFSAQQFPDLHSELNLSSLELGDSALYFCASSVGDTDTQYFGPGTRLTVL.

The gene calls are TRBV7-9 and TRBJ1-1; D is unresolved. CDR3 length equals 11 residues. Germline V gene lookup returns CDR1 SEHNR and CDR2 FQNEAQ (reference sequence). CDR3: CSFASGTEAFF. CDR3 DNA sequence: TGTTCCTTCGCTTCAGGCACTGAAGCTTTCTTT.

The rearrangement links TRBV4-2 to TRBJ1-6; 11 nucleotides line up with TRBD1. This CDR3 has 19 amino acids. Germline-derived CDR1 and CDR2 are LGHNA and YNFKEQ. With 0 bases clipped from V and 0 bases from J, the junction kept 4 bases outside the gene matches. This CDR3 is CASSQDSGTGGSYNSPLHF. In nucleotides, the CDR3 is TGTGCCAGCAGCCAAGATTCGGGGACAGGGGGCTCCTATAATTCACCCCTCCACTTT.

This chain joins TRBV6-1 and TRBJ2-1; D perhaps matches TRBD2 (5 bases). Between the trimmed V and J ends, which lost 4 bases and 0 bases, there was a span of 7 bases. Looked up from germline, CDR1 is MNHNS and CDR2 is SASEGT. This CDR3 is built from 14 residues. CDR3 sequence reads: CASSVGSSYNEQFF. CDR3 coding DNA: TGTGCCAGCAGTGTAGGGAGCTCCTACAATGAGCAGTTCTTC.

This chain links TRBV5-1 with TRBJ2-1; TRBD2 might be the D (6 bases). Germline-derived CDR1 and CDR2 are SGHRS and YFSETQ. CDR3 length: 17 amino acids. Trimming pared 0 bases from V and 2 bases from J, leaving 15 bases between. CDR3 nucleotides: TGCGCCAGCAGCTTGGTTCCCCGGGGGAACGCCTACAATGAGCAGTTCTTC. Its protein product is CASSLVPRGNAYNEQFF. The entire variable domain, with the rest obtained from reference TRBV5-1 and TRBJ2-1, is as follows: KAGVTQTPRYLIKTRGQQVTLSCSPISGHRSVSWYQQTPGQGLQFLFEYFSETQRNKGNFPGRFSGRQFSNSRSEMNVSTLELGDSALYLCASSLVPRGNAYNEQFFGPGTRLTVL.

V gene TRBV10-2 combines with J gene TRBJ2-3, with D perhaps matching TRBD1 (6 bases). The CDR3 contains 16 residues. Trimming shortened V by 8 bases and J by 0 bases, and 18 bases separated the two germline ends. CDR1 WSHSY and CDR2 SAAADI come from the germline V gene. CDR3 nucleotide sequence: TGCGCCAGCCTTAAAAGGGGGAGCGGTAGCACAGATACGCAGTATTTT. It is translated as CASLKRGSGSTDTQYF.

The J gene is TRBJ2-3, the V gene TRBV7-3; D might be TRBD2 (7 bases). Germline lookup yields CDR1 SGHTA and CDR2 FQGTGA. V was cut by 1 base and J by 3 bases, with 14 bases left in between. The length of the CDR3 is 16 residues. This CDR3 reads CASSLIAGAETDTQYF. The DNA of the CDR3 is TGTGCCAGCAGCTTAATTGCGGGGGCAGAGACAGATACGCAGTATTTT.

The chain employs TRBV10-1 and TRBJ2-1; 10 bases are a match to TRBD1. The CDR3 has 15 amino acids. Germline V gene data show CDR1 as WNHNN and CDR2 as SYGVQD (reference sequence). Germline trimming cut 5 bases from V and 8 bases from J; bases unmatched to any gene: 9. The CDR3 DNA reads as TGCGCCAGCAGTCGGACAGGGGGTCTGTTCTATGAGCAGTTCTTC. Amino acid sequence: CASSRTGGLFYEQFF.

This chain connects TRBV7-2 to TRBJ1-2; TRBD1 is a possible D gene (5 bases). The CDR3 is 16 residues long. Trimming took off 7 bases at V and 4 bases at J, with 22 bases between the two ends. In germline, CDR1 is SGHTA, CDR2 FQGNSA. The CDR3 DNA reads TGTGCCAGCACTCCATGGGGGGGTCTCTCCATCTATGGCTACACCTTC. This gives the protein CASTPWGGLSIYGYTF. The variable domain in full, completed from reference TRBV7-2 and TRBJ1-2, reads GAGVSQSPSNKVTEKGKDVELRCDPISGHTALYWYRQSLGQGLEFLIYFQGNSAPDKSGLPSDRFSAERTGGSVSTLTIQRTQQEDSAVYLCASTPWGGLSIYGYTFGSGTRLTVV.

CDR3 region: CASSPEVNTEAFF. The CDR3 region has the DNA TGCGCCAGCAGCCCAGAGGTCAACACTGAAGCTTTCTTT. The chain employs TRBV5-1 and TRBJ1-1, with D hard to call. Germline CDR1 is SGHRS and CDR2 is YFSETQ. There are 13 residues in the CDR3. With 4 bases removed from V and 2 bases from J, the gap between germline ends came to 9 bases.

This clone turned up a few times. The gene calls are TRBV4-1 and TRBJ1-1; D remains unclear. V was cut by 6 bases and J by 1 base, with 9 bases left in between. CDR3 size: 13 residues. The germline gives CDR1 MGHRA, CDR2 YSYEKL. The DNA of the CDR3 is TGCGCCAGCAGGCCCGGGGAGAACACTGAAGCTTTCTTT. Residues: CASRPGENTEAFF.

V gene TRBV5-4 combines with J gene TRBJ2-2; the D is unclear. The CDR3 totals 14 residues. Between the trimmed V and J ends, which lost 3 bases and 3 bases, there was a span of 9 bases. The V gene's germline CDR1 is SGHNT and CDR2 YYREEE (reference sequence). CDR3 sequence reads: CASSSSEYTGELFF. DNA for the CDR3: TGTGCCAGCAGCTCCAGCGAGTACACCGGGGAGCTGTTTTTT.

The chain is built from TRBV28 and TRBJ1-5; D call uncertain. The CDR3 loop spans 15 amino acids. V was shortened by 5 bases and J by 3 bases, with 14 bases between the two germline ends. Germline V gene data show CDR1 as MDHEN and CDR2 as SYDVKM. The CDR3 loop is CASSPTPDSNQPQHF. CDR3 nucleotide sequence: TGTGCCAGCAGTCCAACCCCAGATTCCAATCAGCCCCAGCATTTT.

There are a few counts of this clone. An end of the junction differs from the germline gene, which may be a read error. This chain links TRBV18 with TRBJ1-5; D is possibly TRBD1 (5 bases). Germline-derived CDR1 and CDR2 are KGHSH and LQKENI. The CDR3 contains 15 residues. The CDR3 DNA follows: TGTGCCAGCTCCGACAATCGGCAGGGCAAACAGCCCCAGCATTTT. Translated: CASSDNRQGKQPQHF.

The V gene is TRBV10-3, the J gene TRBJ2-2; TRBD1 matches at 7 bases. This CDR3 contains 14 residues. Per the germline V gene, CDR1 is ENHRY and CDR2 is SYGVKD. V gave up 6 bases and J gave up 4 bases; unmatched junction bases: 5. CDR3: CAIRRTGITGELFF. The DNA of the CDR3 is TGTGCCATCAGGCGGACAGGAATCACCGGGGAGCTGTTTTTT.

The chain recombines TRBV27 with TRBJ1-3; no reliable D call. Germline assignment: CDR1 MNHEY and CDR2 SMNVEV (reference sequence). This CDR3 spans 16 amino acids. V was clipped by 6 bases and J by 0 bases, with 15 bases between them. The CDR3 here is CASSLDLGSSGNTIYF. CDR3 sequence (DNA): TGTGCCAGCAGCCTGGACTTGGGGAGCTCTGGAAACACCATATATTTT.

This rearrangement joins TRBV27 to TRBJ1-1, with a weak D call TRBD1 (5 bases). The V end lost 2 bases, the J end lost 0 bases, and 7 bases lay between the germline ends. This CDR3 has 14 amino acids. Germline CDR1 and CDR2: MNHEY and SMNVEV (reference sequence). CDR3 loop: CASSLRGMNTEAFF. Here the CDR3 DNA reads TGTGCCAGCAGTTTAAGGGGAATGAACACTGAAGCTTTCTTT.

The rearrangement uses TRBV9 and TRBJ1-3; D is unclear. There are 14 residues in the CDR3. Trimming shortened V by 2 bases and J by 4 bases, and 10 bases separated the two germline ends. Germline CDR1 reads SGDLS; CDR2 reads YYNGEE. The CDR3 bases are TGTGCCAGCAGCGTCGGGAGGATCGGAAACACCATATATTTT. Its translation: CASSVGRIGNTIYF. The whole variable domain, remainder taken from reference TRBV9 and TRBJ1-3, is DSGVTQTPKHLITATGQRVTLRCSPRSGDLSVYWYQQSLDQGLQFLIQYYNGEERAKGNILERFSAQQFPDLHSELNLSSLELGDSALYFCASSVGRIGNTIYFGEGSWLTVV.

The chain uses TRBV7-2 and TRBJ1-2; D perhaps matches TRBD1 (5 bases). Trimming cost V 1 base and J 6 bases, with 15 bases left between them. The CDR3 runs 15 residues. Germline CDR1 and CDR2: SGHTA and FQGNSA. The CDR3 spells CASSLEQAYHNGYTF. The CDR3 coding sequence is TGTGCCAGCAGCTTAGAACAGGCTTATCACAATGGCTACACCTTC.

The CDR3 DNA reads TGTGCCAGCAGTGAATGGCCCGGTGAGAGGCCGCCTTTCGGCTACACCTTC. Protein: CASSEWPGERPPFGYTF. V usage is TRBV2 and J usage is TRBJ1-2; no clear D gene. The CDR3 is 17 amino acids. With 2 bases removed from V and 8 bases from J, the gap between germline ends came to 24 bases. Germline lookup yields CDR1 SNHLY and CDR2 FYNNEI.

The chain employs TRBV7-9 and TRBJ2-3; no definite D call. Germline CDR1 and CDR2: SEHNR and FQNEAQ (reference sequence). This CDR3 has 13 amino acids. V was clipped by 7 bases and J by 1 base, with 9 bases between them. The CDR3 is CASNFEGTDTQYF. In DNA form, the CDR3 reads TGTGCCAGCAACTTTGAGGGCACAGATACGCAGTATTTT.

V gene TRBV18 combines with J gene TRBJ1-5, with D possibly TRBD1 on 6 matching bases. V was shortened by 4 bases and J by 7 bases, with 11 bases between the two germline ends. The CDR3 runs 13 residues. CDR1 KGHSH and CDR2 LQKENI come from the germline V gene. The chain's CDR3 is CASSLEQGQPQHF. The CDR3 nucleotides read TGTGCCAGCTCACTGGAGCAGGGGCAGCCCCAGCATTTT.

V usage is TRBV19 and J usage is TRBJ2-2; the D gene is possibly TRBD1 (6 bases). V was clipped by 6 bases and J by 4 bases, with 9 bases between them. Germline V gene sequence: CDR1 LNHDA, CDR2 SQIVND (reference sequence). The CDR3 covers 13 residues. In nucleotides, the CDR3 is TGTGCCAGTAGCAACAGGGTCACCGGGGAGCTGTTTTTT. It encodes CASSNRVTGELFF.

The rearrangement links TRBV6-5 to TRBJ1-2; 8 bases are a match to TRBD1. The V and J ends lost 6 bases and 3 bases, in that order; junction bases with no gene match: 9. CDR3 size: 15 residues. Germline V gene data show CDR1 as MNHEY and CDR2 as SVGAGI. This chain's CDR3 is CASSHRTGSDYGYTF. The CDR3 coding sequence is TGTGCCAGCAGCCACCGGACAGGGAGCGACTATGGCTACACCTTC.

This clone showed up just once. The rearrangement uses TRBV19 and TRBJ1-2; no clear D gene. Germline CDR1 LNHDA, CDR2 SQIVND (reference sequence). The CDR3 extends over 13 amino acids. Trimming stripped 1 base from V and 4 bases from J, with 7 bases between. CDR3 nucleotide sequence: TGTGCCAGTAGTATAGCAGCAGGCTATGGCTACACCTTC. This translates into CASSIAAGYGYTF.